The 25 T cell receptor beta chains presented below share a single source sample, sequenced in a study of T cell clonotyping in hematopoietic cell transplantation. Profiling relied on immunoSEQ multiplex PCR, and the TCRdb table lists in-frame clones only, not all of them. The sample shows tens of thousands of clones, 85% of them seen only once. Regarding time point: recipient sample about 28 days before transplant, after cytoreduction. Sequencing was performed on peripheral blood mononuclear cells, taken before stem cell transplant. These receptors came from a man in his 60s with acute myeloid leukemia. Some clones in this sample may be carry-over from other donors' samples.

This clone was seen more than once but under ten times. The rearrangement joins TRBV7-2 to TRBJ2-2, with D possibly matching TRBD1 (6 bases). The CDR3 consists of 15 residues. Per germline, CDR1 SGHTA and CDR2 FQGNSA. Trimming cost V 5 bases and J 5 bases, with 15 bases left between them. CDR3 in DNA: TGTGCCAGCAGCACGACCTCTAGGGGGACCGGGGAGCTGTTTTTT. It specifies CASSTTSRGTGELFF.

The chain recombines TRBV19 with TRBJ2-1; D is undetermined. CDR3 length equals 15 residues. Germline CDR1 LNHDA, CDR2 SQIVND (reference sequence). Trimming stripped 8 bases from V and 0 bases from J, with 14 bases between. CDR3 sequence: CASRTTGSSYNEQFF. In DNA, the CDR3 is TGTGCCAGTCGGACGACTGGAAGCTCCTACAATGAGCAGTTCTTC.

The chain links TRBV6-1 to TRBJ1-1, with D possibly TRBD1 on 5 matching bases. Trimming left V 3 bases short and J 1 base short, with 12 bases between. The CDR3 sequence is 15 residues long. In germline, CDR1 is MNHNS, CDR2 SASEGT. The CDR3 nucleotides are TGTGCCAGCAGTGACCTGGGACGGGCGAACACTGAAGCTTTCTTT. This sequence encodes CASSDLGRANTEAFF.

The chain recombines TRBV5-6 with TRBJ1-3, with D unresolved. Trimming shortened V by 4 bases and J by 0 bases, and 14 bases separated the two germline ends. This CDR3 is 16 amino acids long. Per germline, CDR1 SGHDT and CDR2 YYEEEE. CDR3 in DNA: TGTGCCAGCAGCCCGACCGGGTTTTCCTCTGGAAACACCATATATTTT. Its protein product is CASSPTGFSSGNTIYF.

The V gene is TRBV7-2, the J gene TRBJ2-5; D is unclear. The length of the CDR3 is 15 residues. Trimming took 0 bases from V and 1 from J, leaving 9 bases between them. Germline V gene data show CDR1 as SGHTA and CDR2 as FQGNSA. The CDR3 sequence is CASSLARGAQETQYF. CDR3 bases: TGTGCCAGCAGCTTAGCGCGTGGAGCCCAAGAGACCCAGTACTTC.

The chain combines TRBV28 with TRBJ2-3; 7 bases agree with TRBD2. This CDR3 comprises 16 residues. Trimming took 4 bases from V and 5 from J; bases not matched to a gene: 12. The germline V gene has CDR1 MDHEN and CDR2 SYDVKM. The CDR3 is CASSSPAAGKGDTQYF. CDR3 DNA sequence: TGTGCCAGCAGTTCCCCGGCAGCGGGGAAAGGAGATACGCAGTATTTT.

The V gene is TRBV9, the J gene TRBJ1-6; 7 bases fit TRBD1. V shed 3 bases and J 6 bases; nucleotides not matched to a gene: 12. Germline V gene sequence: CDR1 SGDLS, CDR2 YYNGEE. The length of the CDR3 is 17 residues. CDR3 DNA: TGTGCCAGCAGCGCGGGGGTACAGGGGTCTGGTAATTCACCCCTCCACTTT. This encodes CASSAGVQGSGNSPLHF.

This sequence joins TRBV6-5 and TRBJ1-1, with D uncertain. Germline V gives CDR1 MNHEY, CDR2 SVGAGI. With 0 bases removed from V and 1 base from J, the gap between germline ends came to 6 bases. This CDR3 is 14 amino acids long. This chain's CDR3 is CASSYSYRNTEAFF. The CDR3 nucleotides are TGTGCCAGCAGTTACTCGTACCGGAACACTGAAGCTTTCTTT.

This chain connects TRBV20-1 to TRBJ2-7, with unresolved D. The germline V and J ends were trimmed by 0 bases and 4 bases, with 1 base remaining between them. This CDR3 is 10 amino acids long. Germline V gives CDR1 DFQATT, CDR2 SNEGSKA (reference sequence). CDR3 residues: CSARDYEQYF. CDR3 DNA sequence: TGCAGTGCTAGAGATTACGAGCAGTACTTC.

The chain employs TRBV9 and TRBJ1-4; tentative D call: TRBD1 (5 bases). Germline CDR1 SGDLS, CDR2 YYNGEE. This CDR3 comprises 15 residues. The germline V and J ends were trimmed by 1 base and 8 bases, with 15 bases remaining between them. The CDR3 protein is CASSVRGPADEKLFF. CDR3 nucleotides: TGTGCCAGCAGCGTAAGGGGCCCGGCAGACGAAAAACTGTTTTTT.

The chain has TRBV7-6 and TRBJ1-6, with TRBD1 as a possible D gene (5 bases). Germline V lookup: CDR1 SGHVS, CDR2 FNYEAQ. V shed 5 bases and J shed 4 bases, with 21 bases lying between them. The CDR3 contains 18 residues. The CDR3 loop is CASSAAGSPGRYNSPLHF. CDR3 bases: TGTGCCAGCAGCGCAGCGGGATCCCCGGGACGGTATAATTCACCCCTCCACTTT. Based on the CDR3 plus reference TRBV7-6 and TRBJ1-6, the full variable domain is GAGVSQSPRYKVTKRGQDVALRCDPISGHVSLYWYRQALGQGPEFLTYFNYEAQQDKSGLPNDRFSAERPEGSISTLTIQRTEQRDSAMYRCASSAAGSPGRYNSPLHFGNGTRLTVT.

The rearrangement links TRBV29-1 to TRBJ1-6; the match to TRBD1 covers 8 bases. Germline values: CDR1 SQVTM, CDR2 ANQGSEA. The V segment lost 5 bases and the J segment 6 bases; nucleotides outside the gene matches: 9. The CDR3 is made up of 15 amino acids. CDR3 bases: TGCAGCGTTTATCAGACAGGGGCAGGTAATTCACCCCTCCACTTT. It yields the protein CSVYQTGAGNSPLHF.

The chain employs TRBV5-1 and TRBJ1-2; D is unresolved. The CDR3 is 11 residues long. CDR1 and CDR2 from the germline V gene are SGHRS and YFSETQ. Trimming cost V 4 bases and J 9 bases, with 10 bases left between them. CDR3 DNA: TGCGCCAGCAGCCTGGACCGACGCTACACCTTC. Amino acids: CASSLDRRYTF.

This clone was found once. V and J are TRBV6-1 and TRBJ1-1; unclear D gene. CDR3 length: 16 amino acids. Germline V gene data show CDR1 as MNHNS and CDR2 as SASEGT. V lost 2 bases, J lost 1 base, and 14 bases lay in between. The CDR3 nucleotides are TGTGCCAGCAGTGAACCGCCTCCCCTGGGGAACACTGAAGCTTTCTTT. Its protein is CASSEPPPLGNTEAFF.

The chain carries TRBV6-6 and TRBJ1-5, with D uncertain. The V end lost 9 bases, the J end lost 1 base, and 13 bases lay between the germline ends. Germline V gene sequence: CDR1 MNHNY, CDR2 SVGAGI (reference sequence). There are 14 residues in the CDR3. The CDR3 nucleotides are TGTGCCAGTCTATCCGCGGGCAGCAATCAGCCCCAGCATTTT. It encodes CASLSAGSNQPQHF.

The chain has TRBV4-3 and TRBJ1-2; D gene ambiguous. The ends were cut back, 1 base at V and 0 bases at J, with 12 bases in the middle. Germline CDR1 LGHNA, CDR2 YSLEER. The CDR3 totals 16 residues. The CDR3, as DNA: TGCGCCAGCAGCCAAGTTGGCCAGTTAGCTAACTATGGCTACACCTTC. This codes for CASSQVGQLANYGYTF.

The chain has TRBV7-6 and TRBJ2-7; no definite D call. Trimming left V 6 bases short and J 3 bases short, with 9 bases between. The CDR3 runs to 12 residues. From germline, CDR1 is SGHVS and CDR2 FNYEAQ. The CDR3: CASRLIHYEQYF. The CDR3 DNA reads TGTGCCAGCAGACTAATACACTACGAGCAGTACTTC.

The chain has TRBV4-1 and TRBJ1-5; 7 nucleotides agree with TRBD1. This CDR3 region has 17 residues. Losses at the gene ends were 1 base for V and 4 bases for J; bases not matched to a gene: 10. Germline CDR1 MGHRA, CDR2 YSYEKL. CDR3 coding DNA: TGCGCCAGCAGCCAAGTATCGGTATTGGGACAGAATCAGCCCCAGCATTTT. It yields the protein CASSQVSVLGQNQPQHF.

The rearrangement links TRBV11-3 to TRBJ1-3; D is uncertain. Trimming took 0 bases from V and 4 from J, leaving 10 bases between them. The CDR3 sequence is 15 residues long. From germline, CDR1 is SGHNT and CDR2 YENEEA. The chain's CDR3 is CASSLEAGSGNTIYF. The CDR3 DNA reads as TGTGCCAGCAGCTTAGAAGCAGGCAGCGGAAACACCATATATTTT.

V is TRBV21-1 and J is TRBJ1-6; the D call in the table, TRBD1, was not verified against the DNA. TRBV21-1 is given as a pseudogene. This CDR3 spans 17 amino acids. CDR3 in DNA: TGTGCCAGCAGCAAAGGACGGGACAGGGAAGAGAGTTCACCCCTCCACTTT. Its translation is CASSKGRDREESSPLHF.

CDR3 sequence: CASTRDNGHTEAFF. In DNA form, the CDR3 reads TGTGCCAGCACCCGGGACAACGGGCACACTGAAGCTTTCTTT. The V and J genes are TRBV2 and TRBJ1-1; maybe TRBD1 (6 bases). CDR3 length: 14 amino acids. CDR1 is SNHLY, CDR2 FYNNEI, per germline. The V gene lost 7 bases and the J gene lost 3 bases, with 15 bases spanning the gap.

The chain links TRBV6-1 to TRBJ1-3; D unclear. The CDR3 length is 17 residues. The V end was cut by 0 bases, the J end by 2 bases, with 14 bases between. Germline CDR1 and CDR2: MNHNS and SASEGT. The CDR3 loop is CASSEARRVRTGNTIYF. The CDR3 DNA reads TGTGCCAGCAGTGAAGCACGGCGGGTGAGGACTGGAAACACCATATATTTT.

The rearrangement links TRBV7-3 to TRBJ2-1; 7 bases match TRBD2. V was clipped by 4 bases and J by 5 bases; unmatched bases: 8. Germline-derived CDR1 and CDR2 are SGHTA and FQGTGA. The CDR3 is 15 amino acids. The CDR3 protein is CASSWSGTINNEQFF. Written as DNA, the CDR3 is TGTGCCAGCAGCTGGAGCGGGACTATTAACAATGAGCAGTTCTTC.

This clone is a singleton in its sample. The chain couples TRBV19 to TRBJ2-1, with 11 bases fitting TRBD2. The CDR3 length is 18 residues. The V gene end was trimmed by 5 bases and the J gene end by 8 bases; junction bases not matched to a gene: 17. Germline V gene lookup returns CDR1 LNHDA and CDR2 SQIVND (reference sequence). CDR3 amino acids: CASSGGGLADLPGYEQFF. In DNA form, the CDR3 reads TGTGCCAGTAGTGGAGGGGGACTAGCGGATCTACCGGGGTATGAGCAGTTCTTC.

The chain couples TRBV9 to TRBJ1-2; D ambiguous. Germline CDR1 SGDLS, CDR2 YYNGEE. The CDR3 has 14 amino acids. Trimming removed 1 base at V and 6 bases at J, with 13 bases between. CDR3 coding DNA: TGTGCCAGCAGCGTAACGTGGAGCGCGGATGGCTACACCTTC. Translating it yields CASSVTWSADGYTF.